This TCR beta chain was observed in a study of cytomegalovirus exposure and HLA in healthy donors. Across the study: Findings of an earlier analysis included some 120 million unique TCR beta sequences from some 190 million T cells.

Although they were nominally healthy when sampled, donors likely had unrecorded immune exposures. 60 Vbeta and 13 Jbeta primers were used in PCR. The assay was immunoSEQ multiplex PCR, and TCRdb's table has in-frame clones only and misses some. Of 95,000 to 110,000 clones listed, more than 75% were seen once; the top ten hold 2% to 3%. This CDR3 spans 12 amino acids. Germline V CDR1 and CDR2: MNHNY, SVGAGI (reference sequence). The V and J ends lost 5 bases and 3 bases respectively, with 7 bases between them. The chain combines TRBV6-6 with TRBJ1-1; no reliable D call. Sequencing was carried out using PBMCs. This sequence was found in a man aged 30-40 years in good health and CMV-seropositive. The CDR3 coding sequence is TGTGCCAGCAGTCTCCGGGACACTGAAGCTTTCTTT. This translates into CASSLRDTEAFF.